This T cell receptor beta chain was observed in a study of CD8 T cells in ankylosing spondylitis. The study's findings and limits: Several of the motif variants were reported before in synovial fluid and blood from reactive arthritis. Made up of eight or nine highly homologous variants, a TCR beta motif appeared characteristic of ankylosing spondylitis blood.

At least ten counts were recorded for this clonotype. Its antigen is undetermined. Trimming shortened V by 1 base and J by 2 bases, and 13 bases separated the two germline ends. The CDR3 is 15 amino acids. Germline lookup yields CDR1 SGHRS and CDR2 YFSETQ. Quantitative 5'-RACE with molecular barcodes produced the TCR beta libraries. TCRdb reanalysed the 5' RACE reads using MiXCR and keeps one entry per CDR3 protein. There are under 200,000 distinct CDR3 sequences in the sample; around 10% occur only once, and roughly 29% lies in the top ten. The sample taken for sequencing was blood, either unsorted or a sorted T cell fraction (not recorded which). The rearrangement uses TRBV5-1 and TRBJ2-7; D ambiguous. This sequence originates from a male donor with ankylosing spondylitis or in good health (not recorded which). The CDR3 bases are TGCGCCAGCAGCTTGTTACCCGATCCAACCTACGAGCAGTACTTC. Residues: CASSLLPDPTYEQYF.